Listed below are T cell receptor beta chains from one sample, sequenced in a study of graft-versus-host responses after intestinal transplantation. Data came from immunoSEQ multiplex PCR; TCRdb stores just in-frame clones and leaves some out. The data hold about 54,000 clones, with under 95% observed a single time. The sample was PBMCs, taken 650 to 690 days after intestinal transplant. These TCRs come from a human patient who received an intestinal transplant, so some T cells may come from the graft donor. The CDR3 runs from the conserved cysteine through the conserved F or W. A D gene is named only where the DNA matches it firmly. The size entry is marked missing in some rows and otherwise reads once, few, many or a size class.

>TRBD2|TRBJ2-1|.|TRBV19
CASTPSGGLYNEQFF
TGTGCCAGTACCCCTAGCGGGGGGTTGTACAATGAGCAGTTCTTC
>TRBD1|TRBJ2-1|once|TRBV19
CATSPRGTRTGALVF
TGTGCCACTTCACCGCGAGGGACCCGGACAGGGGCCCTTGTCTTC
>.|TRBJ2-1|.|TRBV6-5
CASSPGLRGNEQFF
TGTGCCAGCAGTCCGGGCCTCAGAGGGAATGAGCAGTTCTTC
>.|TRBJ2-2|.|TRBV28
CASSLGQAMNTGELFF
TGTGCCAGCAGTTTAGGGCAGGCCATGAACACCGGGGAGCTGTTTTTT
>.|TRBJ2-5|.|TRBV6-4
CASSQETQYF
TGTGCCAGCAGTCAAGAGACCCAGTACTTC
>.|TRBJ2-7|medium-sized|TRBV9
CASSTEQGIHYEQYF
TGTGCCAGCAGCACCGAACAGGGAATCCATTACGAGCAGTACTTC
>TRBD2|TRBJ2-5|.|TRBV7-2
CASSIGLAQETQYF
TGTGCCAGCAGTATTGGACTAGCACAAGAGACCCAGTACTTC
>TRBD2|TRBJ2-1|.|TRBV11-2
CASSLDGLAGGTVLYNEQFF
TGTGCCAGCAGCTTAGACGGCCTAGCGGGGGGCACGGTACTTTACAATGAGCAGTTCTTC
>.|TRBJ2-7|.|TRBV5-1
CASSPTERDEQYF
TGCGCCAGCAGCCCGACGGAAAGGGACGAGCAGTACTTC
>TRBD2|TRBJ2-1|.|TRBV5-8
CASSLLVAGPEQFF
TGTGCCAGCAGCTTATTAGTAGCGGGCCCCGAGCAGTTCTTC
>.|TRBJ1-5|.|TRBV5-4
CASSTGNNQPQHF
TGTGCCAGCAGCACAGGGAACAATCAGCCCCAGCATTTT
>.|TRBJ1-2|.|TRBV11-1
CASSPRTIDYGYTF
TGTGCCAGCAGCCCCCGGACAATCGACTATGGCTACACCTTC
>TRBD1|TRBJ1-5|.|TRBV6-6
CATAQGVFGQPQHF
TGTGCCACCGCCCAGGGGGTGTTCGGTCAGCCCCAGCATTTT
>.|TRBJ2-1|.|TRBV27
CASSLMAPNEQFF
TGTGCCAGCAGTTTAATGGCGCCAAATGAGCAGTTCTTC
>TRBD2|TRBJ2-5|.|TRBV27
CASSPSGAGVRETQYF
TGTGCCAGCAGTCCCTCCGGAGCGGGAGTCCGAGAGACCCAGTACTTC
>TRBD1|TRBJ1-1|.|TRBV10-1
CASSLNRGGNTEAFF
TGCGCCAGCAGTTTAAACAGGGGCGGGAACACTGAAGCTTTCTTT
>.|TRBJ1-2|.|TRBV6-1
CASQRQRGYTF
TGTGCCAGCCAAAGACAGAGGGGCTACACCTTC
>TRBD1|TRBJ2-3|.|TRBV10-3
CAISAGQTKDTQYF
TGTGCCATCAGTGCGGGACAGACTAAGGATACGCAGTATTTT
>.|TRBJ2-2|.|TRBV7-9
CASSQRTGGELFF
TGTGCCAGCAGCCAGAGGACGGGCGGGGAGCTGTTTTTT
>TRBD2|TRBJ2-3|.|TRBV7-9
CASSSLAGTTDTQYF
TGTGCCAGCAGCTCGCTAGCGGGGACGACAGATACGCAGTATTTT
>.|TRBJ1-1|.|TRBV6-1
CASSEEGRAEAFF
TGTGCCAGCAGTGAAGAAGGGCGGGCTGAAGCTTTCTTT
>TRBD2|TRBJ2-1|.|TRBV5-4
CASSPGTSPNEQFF
TGTGCCAGCAGCCCCGGGACTAGCCCGAATGAGCAGTTCTTC
>.|TRBJ1-2|.|TRBV5-4
CASSTYNYGYTF
TGTGCCAGCAGCACATATAACTATGGCTACACCTTC
>TRBD1|TRBJ2-7|.|TRBV19
CASGTGYEQYF
TGTGCCAGTGGGACAGGGTACGAGCAGTACTTC
>.|TRBJ2-7|once|TRBV23-1
CASSPAGAYEQYF
TGCGCCAGCAGTCCTGCGGGGGCTTACGAGCAGTACTTC
>TRBD1|TRBJ1-1|.|TRBV7-9
CASSPGGPPWFEAFF
TGTGCCAGCAGCCCAGGGGGGCCCCCATGGTTTGAAGCTTTCTTT
>TRBD1|TRBJ1-2|.|TRBV5-1
CASRAGTGAFSDGYTF
TGCGCCAGCAGGGCCGGGACAGGGGCCTTTAGTGATGGCTACACCTTC
>.|TRBJ2-3|.|TRBV7-9
CASSLKQGTQYF
TGTGCCAGCAGCTTAAAGCAGGGGACGCAGTATTTT
>.|TRBJ2-7|.|TRBV5-1
CASSLRAQLVTSSLFYEQYF
TGCGCCAGCAGCTTGCGGGCCCAGCTGGTGACTAGTTCCCTCTTCTACGAGCAGTACTTC
>.|TRBJ1-2|.|TRBV9
CASSVEQGGKFF
TGTGCCAGCAGCGTAGAACAGGGAGGAAAGTTCTTC
>.|TRBJ1-1|.|TRBV28
CASSLLSGAGTEAFF
TGTGCCAGCAGTTTATTAAGTGGGGCCGGCACTGAAGCTTTCTTT
>.|TRBJ1-3|.|TRBV7-9
CASSSQASGNTIYF
TGTGCCAGCAGCTCACAGGCATCTGGAAACACCATATATTTT
>.|TRBJ2-3|.|TRBV6-4
CASSAEGGTDTQYF
TGTGCCAGCAGTGCCGAGGGGGGAACAGATACGCAGTATTTT
>.|TRBJ1-2|.|TRBV18
CASSPPGGNYGYTF
TGTGCCAGCTCACCACCAGGGGGTAACTATGGCTACACCTTC
>TRBD2|TRBJ2-3|.|TRBV5-1
CASRSSGGADDSDTQYF
TGCGCCAGCAGGTCTAGCGGGGGGGCGGATGATTCAGATACGCAGTATTTT
>.|TRBJ2-7|.|TRBV15
CATSREFSYEQYF
TGTGCCACCAGCAGAGAGTTCTCCTACGAGCAGTACTTC
>.|TRBJ1-2|.|TRBV29-1
CSVEEGGDGYTF
TGCAGCGTTGAAGAAGGCGGGGACGGCTACACCTTC
>.|TRBJ2-2|.|TRBV5-1
CASSLGPYTGELFF
TGCGCCAGCAGCTTGGGGCCTTACACCGGGGAGCTGTTTTTT
>.|TRBJ1-2|.|TRBV7-6
CASSLTAGDYYGYTF
TGTGCCAGCAGCTTAACGGCAGGGGACTACTATGGCTACACCTTC